The present TCR beta chain was sequenced within a study of human T cells and chemical hapten exposure. One entry per CDR3 protein results from TCRdb running MiXCR on the RACE reads. The sample lists over 100,000 distinct CDR3 sequences, about a tenth occurring once. This clonotype came up a few times. As to time point: patch test 2, 6 weeks after DPC sensitization. Treatment reported: therapeutic diphenylcyclopropenone sensitization with weekly scalp DPC. The sequencing here drew on whole blood, taken in connection with sensitization to the hapten diphenylcyclopropenone (DPC). The receptor comes from a middle-aged woman with alopecia areata. Some clones in this sample may be carry-over from other donors' samples.

CDR3 sequence: CASSLARGTGYNEQFF. The CDR3 nucleotides are TGTGCCAGCAGTTTAGCGCGAGGGACAGGCTACAATGAGCAGTTCTTC. The genes are TRBV12-3 or TRBV12-4 and TRBJ2-1; 8 bases fit TRBD1. V gave up 0 bases and J gave up 3 bases; unmatched junction bases: 4. The CDR3 is made up of 16 amino acids.